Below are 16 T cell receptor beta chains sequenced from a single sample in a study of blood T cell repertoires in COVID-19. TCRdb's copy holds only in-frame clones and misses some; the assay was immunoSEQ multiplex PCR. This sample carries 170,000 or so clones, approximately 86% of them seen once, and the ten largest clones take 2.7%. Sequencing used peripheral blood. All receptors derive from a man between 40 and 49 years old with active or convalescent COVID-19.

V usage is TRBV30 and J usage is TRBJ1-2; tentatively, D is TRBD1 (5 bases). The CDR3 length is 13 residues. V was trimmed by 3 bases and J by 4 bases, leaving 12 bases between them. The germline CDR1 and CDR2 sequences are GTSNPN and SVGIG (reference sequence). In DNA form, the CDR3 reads TGTGCCTGGAGAGGGGCAGTGGTCTATGGCTACACCTTC. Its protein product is CAWRGAVVYGYTF.

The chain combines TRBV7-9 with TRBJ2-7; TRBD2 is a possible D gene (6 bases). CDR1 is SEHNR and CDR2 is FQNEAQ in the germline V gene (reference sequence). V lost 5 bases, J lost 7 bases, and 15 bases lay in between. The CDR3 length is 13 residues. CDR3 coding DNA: TGTGCCAGCAGCGCCAGGGACTCCTGGGAGCAGTACTTC. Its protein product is CASSARDSWEQYF.

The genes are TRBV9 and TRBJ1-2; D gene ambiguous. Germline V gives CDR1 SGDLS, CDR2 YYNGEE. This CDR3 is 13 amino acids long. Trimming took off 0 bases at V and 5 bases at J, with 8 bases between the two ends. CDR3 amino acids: CASSVGAGYGYTF. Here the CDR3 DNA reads TGTGCCAGCAGCGTAGGGGCCGGTTATGGCTACACCTTC.

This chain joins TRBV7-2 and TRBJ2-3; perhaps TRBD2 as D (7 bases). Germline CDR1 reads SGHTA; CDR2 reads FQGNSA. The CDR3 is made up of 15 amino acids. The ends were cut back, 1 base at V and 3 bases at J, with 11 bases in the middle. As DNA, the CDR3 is TGTGCCAGCAGCTTAGGCGGGGGCCGGACAGATACGCAGTATTTT. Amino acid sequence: CASSLGGGRTDTQYF.

CDR3 loop: CASSLGQGNSPLHF. CDR3 nucleotides: TGTGCCAGCAGTTTGGGGCAGGGCAATTCACCCCTCCACTTT. The rearrangement joins TRBV27 to TRBJ1-6, with D maybe TRBD1 (5 bases). With 3 bases removed from V and 7 bases from J, the gap between germline ends came to 10 bases. Germline V gene sequence: CDR1 MNHEY, CDR2 SMNVEV (reference sequence). The CDR3 sequence is 14 residues long.

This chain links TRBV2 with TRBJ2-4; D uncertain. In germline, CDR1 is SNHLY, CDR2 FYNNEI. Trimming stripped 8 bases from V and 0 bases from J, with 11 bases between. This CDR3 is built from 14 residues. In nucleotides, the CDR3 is TGTGCCAGCCGTCCCACTCTAGCCAAAAACATTCAGTACTTC. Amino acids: CASRPTLAKNIQYF. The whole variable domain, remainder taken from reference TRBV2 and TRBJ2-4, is EPEVTQTPSHQVTQMGQEVILRCVPISNHLYFYWYRQILGQKVEFLVSFYNNEISEKSEIFDDQFSVERPDGSNFTLKIRSTKLEDSAMYFCASRPTLAKNIQYFGAGTRLSVL.

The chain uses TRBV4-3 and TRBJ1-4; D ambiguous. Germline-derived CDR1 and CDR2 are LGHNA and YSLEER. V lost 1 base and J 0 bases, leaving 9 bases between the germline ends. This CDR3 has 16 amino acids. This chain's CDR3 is CASSQVVGATNEKLFF. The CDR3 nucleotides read TGCGCCAGCAGCCAAGTTGTCGGAGCAACTAATGAAAAACTGTTTTTT.

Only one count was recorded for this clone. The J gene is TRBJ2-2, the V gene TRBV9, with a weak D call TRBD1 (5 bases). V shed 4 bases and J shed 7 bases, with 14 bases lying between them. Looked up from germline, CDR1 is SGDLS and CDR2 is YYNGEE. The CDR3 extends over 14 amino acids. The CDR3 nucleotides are TGTGCCAGCAGCCCCGCAGGGTCAGTCGGGGAGCTGTTTTTT. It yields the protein CASSPAGSVGELFF.

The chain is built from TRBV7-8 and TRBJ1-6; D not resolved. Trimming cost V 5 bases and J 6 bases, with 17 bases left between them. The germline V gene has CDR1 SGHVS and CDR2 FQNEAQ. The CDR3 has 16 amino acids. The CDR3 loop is CASSNGGKLGNSPLHF. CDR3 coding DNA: TGTGCCAGCAGCAATGGAGGGAAGTTGGGTAATTCACCCCTCCACTTT.

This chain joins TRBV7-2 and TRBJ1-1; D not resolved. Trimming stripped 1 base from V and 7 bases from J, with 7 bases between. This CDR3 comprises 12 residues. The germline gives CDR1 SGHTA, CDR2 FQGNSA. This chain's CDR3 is CASSLVADEAFF. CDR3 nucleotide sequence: TGTGCCAGCAGCTTAGTGGCAGATGAAGCTTTCTTT.

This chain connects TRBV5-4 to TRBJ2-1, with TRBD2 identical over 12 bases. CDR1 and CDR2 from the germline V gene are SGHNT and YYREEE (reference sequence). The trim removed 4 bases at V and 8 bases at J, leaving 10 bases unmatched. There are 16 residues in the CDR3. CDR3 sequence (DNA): TGTGCCAGCAGCCAGGGCCTAGCGGGGGGGCGAGATGAGCAGTTCTTC. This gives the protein CASSQGLAGGRDEQFF.

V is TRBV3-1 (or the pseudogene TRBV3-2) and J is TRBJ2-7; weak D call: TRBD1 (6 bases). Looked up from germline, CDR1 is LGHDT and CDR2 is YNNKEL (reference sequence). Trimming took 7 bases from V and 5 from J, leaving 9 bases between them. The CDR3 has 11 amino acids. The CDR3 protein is CASTYRDEQYF. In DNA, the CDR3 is TGTGCCAGCACCTACAGGGACGAGCAGTACTTC.

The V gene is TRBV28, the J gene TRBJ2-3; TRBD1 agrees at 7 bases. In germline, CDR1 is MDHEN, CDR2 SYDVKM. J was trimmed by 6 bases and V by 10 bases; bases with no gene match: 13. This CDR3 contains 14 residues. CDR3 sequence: CAIAGTANMDTQYF. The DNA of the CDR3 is TGTGCCATCGCCGGGACAGCTAATATGGATACGCAGTATTTT.

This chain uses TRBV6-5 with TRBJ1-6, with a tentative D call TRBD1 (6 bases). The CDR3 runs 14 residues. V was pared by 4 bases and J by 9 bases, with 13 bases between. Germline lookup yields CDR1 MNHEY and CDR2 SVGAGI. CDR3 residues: CASSSDGQTSPLHF. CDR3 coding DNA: TGTGCCAGCAGTTCCGACGGACAGACTTCACCCCTCCACTTT.

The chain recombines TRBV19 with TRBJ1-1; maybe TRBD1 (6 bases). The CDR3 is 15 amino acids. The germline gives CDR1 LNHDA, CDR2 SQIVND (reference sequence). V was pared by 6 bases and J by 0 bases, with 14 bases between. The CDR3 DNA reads TGTGCCAGTAGAAGGGGGGGTCAGTTGAACACTGAAGCTTTCTTT. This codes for CASRRGGQLNTEAFF.

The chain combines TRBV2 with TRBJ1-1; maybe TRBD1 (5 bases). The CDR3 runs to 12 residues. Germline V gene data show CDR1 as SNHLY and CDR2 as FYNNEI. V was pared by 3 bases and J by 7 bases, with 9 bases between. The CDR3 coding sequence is TGTGCCAGCAGTGACCTACAGGTTGAAGCTTTCTTT. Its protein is CASSDLQVEAFF.